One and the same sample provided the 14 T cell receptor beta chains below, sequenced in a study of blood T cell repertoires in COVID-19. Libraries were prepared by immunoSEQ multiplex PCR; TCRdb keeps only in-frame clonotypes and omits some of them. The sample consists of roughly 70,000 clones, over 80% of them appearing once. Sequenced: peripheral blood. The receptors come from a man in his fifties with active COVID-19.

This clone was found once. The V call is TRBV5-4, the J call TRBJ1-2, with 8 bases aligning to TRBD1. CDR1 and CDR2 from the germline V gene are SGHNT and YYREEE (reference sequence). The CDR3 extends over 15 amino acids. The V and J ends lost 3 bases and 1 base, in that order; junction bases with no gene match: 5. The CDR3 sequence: CASSWGTGFNYGYTF. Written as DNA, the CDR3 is TGTGCCAGCAGCTGGGGGACAGGATTTAACTATGGCTACACCTTC. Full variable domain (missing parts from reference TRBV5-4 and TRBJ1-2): ETGVTQSPTHLIKTRGQQVTLRCSSQSGHNTVSWYQQALGQGPQFIFQYYREEENGRGNFPPRFSGLQFPNYSSELNVNALELDDSALYLCASSWGTGFNYGYTFGSGTRLTVV.

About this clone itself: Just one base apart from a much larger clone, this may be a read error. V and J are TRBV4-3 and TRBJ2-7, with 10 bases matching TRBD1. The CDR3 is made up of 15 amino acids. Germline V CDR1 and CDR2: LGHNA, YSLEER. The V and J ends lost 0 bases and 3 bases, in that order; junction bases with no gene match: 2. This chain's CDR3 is CASSQETGGFYEQYF. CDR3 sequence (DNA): TGCGCCAGCAGCCAAGAGACAGGGGGCTTCTACGAGCAGTACTTC.

The CDR3 DNA follows: TGCGCCAGCAGCCAACACCAGGCCTCCGCTTTCCGTGGCTACACCTTC. Amino acids: CASSQHQASAFRGYTF. V gene TRBV4-1 combines with J gene TRBJ1-2, with D uncertain. Germline V gene sequence: CDR1 MGHRA, CDR2 YSYEKL. V was cut by 2 bases and J by 7 bases, with 20 bases left in between. The CDR3 loop spans 16 amino acids.

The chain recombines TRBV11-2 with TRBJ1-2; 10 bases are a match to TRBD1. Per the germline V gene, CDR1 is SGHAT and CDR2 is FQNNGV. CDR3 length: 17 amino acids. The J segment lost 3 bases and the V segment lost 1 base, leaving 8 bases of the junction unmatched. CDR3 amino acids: CASSLGVMGQGYYGYTF. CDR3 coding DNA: TGTGCCAGCAGCTTAGGGGTGATGGGACAGGGGTACTATGGCTACACCTTC. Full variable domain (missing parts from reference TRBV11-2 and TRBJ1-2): EAGVAQSPRYKIIEKRQSVAFWCNPISGHATLYWYQQILGQGPKLLIQFQNNGVVDDSQLPKDRFSAERLKGVDSTLKIQPAKLEDSAVYLCASSLGVMGQGYYGYTFGSGTRLTVV.

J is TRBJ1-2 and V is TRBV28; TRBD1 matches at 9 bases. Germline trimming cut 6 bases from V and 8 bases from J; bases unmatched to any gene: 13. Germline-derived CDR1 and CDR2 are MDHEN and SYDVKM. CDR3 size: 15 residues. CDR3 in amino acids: CASSLSTGGPRGYTF. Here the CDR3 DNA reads TGTGCCAGCAGCCTTTCAACAGGGGGCCCGAGAGGCTACACCTTC.

The CDR3 DNA reads as TGTGCCAGCAGTTACTCAACGGGAGAGGCCTTCTACGAGCAGTACTTC. Translation: CASSYSTGEAFYEQYF. The V and J genes are TRBV6-5 and TRBJ2-7; D possibly corresponds to TRBD2 (6 bases). V was cut by 0 bases and J by 3 bases, with 15 bases left in between. CDR3 length: 16 residues. Germline V gene lookup returns CDR1 MNHEY and CDR2 SVGAGI.

The CDR3 protein is CASSLVRGARAFF. CDR3 nucleotide sequence: TGTGCCAGCAGCTTAGTACGGGGGGCTCGGGCTTTCTTT. The chain employs TRBV7-2 and TRBJ1-1, with a tentative D call TRBD1 (6 bases). Germline V gene sequence: CDR1 SGHTA, CDR2 FQGNSA. Between the trimmed V and J ends, which lost 1 base and 11 bases, there was a span of 14 bases. The CDR3 is 13 amino acids.

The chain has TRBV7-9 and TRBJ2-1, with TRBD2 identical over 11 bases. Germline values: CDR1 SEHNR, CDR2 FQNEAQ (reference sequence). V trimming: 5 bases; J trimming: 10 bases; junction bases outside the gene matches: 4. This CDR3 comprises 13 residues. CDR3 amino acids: CASSAVAGGEQFF. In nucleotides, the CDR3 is TGTGCCAGCAGCGCCGTAGCGGGAGGGGAGCAGTTCTTC.

CDR3 nucleotides: TGTGCCAGCAGGTCCGCTAGGCATGGCTACACCTTC. It encodes CASRSARHGYTF. The chain joins TRBV6-5 to TRBJ1-2; no firm D call. Germline lookup yields CDR1 MNHEY and CDR2 SVGAGI. Trimming removed 6 bases from V and 6 bases from J, with 11 bases in between. The CDR3 runs to 12 residues.

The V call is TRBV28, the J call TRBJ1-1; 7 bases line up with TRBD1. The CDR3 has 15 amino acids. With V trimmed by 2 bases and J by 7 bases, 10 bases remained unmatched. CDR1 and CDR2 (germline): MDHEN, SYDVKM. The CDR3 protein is CASSLGTEELGEAFF. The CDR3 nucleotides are TGTGCCAGCAGTTTAGGGACAGAGGAGTTGGGTGAAGCTTTCTTT.

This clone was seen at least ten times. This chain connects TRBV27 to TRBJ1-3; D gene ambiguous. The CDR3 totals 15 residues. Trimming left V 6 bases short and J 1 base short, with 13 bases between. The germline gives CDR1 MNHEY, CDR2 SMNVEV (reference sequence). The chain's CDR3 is CASRLTVSSGNTIYF. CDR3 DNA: TGTGCCAGCAGGCTAACAGTTTCTTCTGGAAACACCATATATTTT.

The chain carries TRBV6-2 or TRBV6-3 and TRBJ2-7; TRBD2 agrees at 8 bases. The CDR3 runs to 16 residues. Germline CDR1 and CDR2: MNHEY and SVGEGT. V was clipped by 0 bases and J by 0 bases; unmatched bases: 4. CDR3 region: CASSYSRLANSYEQYF. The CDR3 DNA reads TGTGCCAGCAGTTACTCGCGACTAGCGAACTCCTACGAGCAGTACTTC.

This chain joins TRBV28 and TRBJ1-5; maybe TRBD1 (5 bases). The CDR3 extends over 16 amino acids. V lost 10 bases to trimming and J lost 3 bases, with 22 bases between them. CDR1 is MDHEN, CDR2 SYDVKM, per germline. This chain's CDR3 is CAIRAWRGMDNQPQHF. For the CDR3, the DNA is TGTGCCATCAGGGCGTGGCGAGGGATGGACAATCAGCCCCAGCATTTT.

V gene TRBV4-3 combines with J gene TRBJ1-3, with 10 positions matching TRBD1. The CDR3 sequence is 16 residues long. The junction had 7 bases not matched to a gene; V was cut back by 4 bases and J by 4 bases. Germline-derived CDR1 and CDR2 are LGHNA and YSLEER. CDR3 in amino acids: CASSPRTGGKGNTIYF. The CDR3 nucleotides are TGCGCCAGCAGCCCAAGGACAGGGGGAAAGGGAAACACCATATATTTT.